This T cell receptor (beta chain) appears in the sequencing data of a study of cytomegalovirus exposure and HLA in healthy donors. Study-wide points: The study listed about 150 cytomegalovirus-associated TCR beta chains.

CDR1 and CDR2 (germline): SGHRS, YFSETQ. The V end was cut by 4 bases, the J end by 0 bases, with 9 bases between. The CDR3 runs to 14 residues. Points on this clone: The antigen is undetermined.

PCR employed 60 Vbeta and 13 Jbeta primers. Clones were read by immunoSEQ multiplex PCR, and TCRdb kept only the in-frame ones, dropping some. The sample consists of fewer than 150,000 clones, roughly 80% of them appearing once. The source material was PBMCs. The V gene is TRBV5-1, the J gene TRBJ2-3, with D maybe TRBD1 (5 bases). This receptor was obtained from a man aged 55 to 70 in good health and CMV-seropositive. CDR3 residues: CASSRQPSTDTQYF. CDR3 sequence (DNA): TGCGCCAGCAGCAGACAGCCGAGCACAGATACGCAGTATTTT.